This record looks at one TCR beta chain sequence and its context. This record belongs to a study of CD8 T cells in Susac syndrome. Study background: Treatment status at blood draw for the Susac syndrome patients was therapy-naive, corticosteroids, or intravenous immunoglobulin alone.

Random hexamers were used to reverse transcribe the RNA input (roughly 0.5 to 1 ug). MiXCR, run by TCRdb on the immunoSEQ multiplex PCR reads, gives a single entry per CDR3 protein. The repertoire holds some 190,000 distinct CDR3 sequences, with roughly 93% as singletons. V gave up 0 bases and J gave up 4 bases, with 7 bases separating them. The germline V gene encodes CDR1 SGDLS and CDR2 YYNGEE. CDR3 size: 14 residues. Negative isolation was used for CD8+ and CD4+ T cells, and FACS enrichment was applied to TEMRA cells. The TCR sequence derives from a human donor with Susac syndrome. The chain is built from TRBV9 and TRBJ2-2; D unresolved. The sequencing sample was made of CD4+ T cells from PBMCs. CDR3 sequence: CASSVAMATGELFF. The CDR3, as DNA: TGTGCCAGCAGCGTAGCCATGGCCACCGGGGAGCTGTTTTTT.